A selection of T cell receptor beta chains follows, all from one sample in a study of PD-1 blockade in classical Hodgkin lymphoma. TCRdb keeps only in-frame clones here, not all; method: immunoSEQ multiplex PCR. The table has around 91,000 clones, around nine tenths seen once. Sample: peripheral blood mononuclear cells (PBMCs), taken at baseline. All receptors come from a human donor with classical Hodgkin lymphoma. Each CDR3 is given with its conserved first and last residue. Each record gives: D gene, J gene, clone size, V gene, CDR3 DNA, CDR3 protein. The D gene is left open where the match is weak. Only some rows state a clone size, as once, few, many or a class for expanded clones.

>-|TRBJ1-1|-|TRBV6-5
TGTGCCAGCAGTTACAGGGGGAGGATTGAAGCTTTCTTT
CASSYRGRIEAFF
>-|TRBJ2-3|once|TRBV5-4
TGTGCCAGCAGTGGGATTAGTAGCGCAGATACGCAGTATTTT
CASSGISSADTQYF
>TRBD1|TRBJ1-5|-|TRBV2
TGTGCCAGCAGACTCGGACAGGGAACCCCCCTAAATCAGCCCCAGCATTTT
CASRLGQGTPLNQPQHF
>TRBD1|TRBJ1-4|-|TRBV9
TGTGCCAGCAGCCCTTGGACAGGGAAAGGTGAAAAACTGTTTTTT
CASSPWTGKGEKLFF
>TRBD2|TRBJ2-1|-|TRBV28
TGTGCCAGCAGTTTATCTGGTGGGAGGGCGGGCAATGAGCAGTTCTTC
CASSLSGGRAGNEQFF
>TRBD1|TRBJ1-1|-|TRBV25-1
TGTGCCAGCAGTGAATTTAGCTACAGGGGGAACACTGAAGCTTTCTTT
CASSEFSYRGNTEAFF
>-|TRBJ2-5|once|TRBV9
TGTGCCAGCAGCGCCCTCAGGGCTGGGAAAGAGACCCAGTACTTC
CASSALRAGKETQYF
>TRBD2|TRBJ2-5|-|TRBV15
TGTGCCACCAGCGTTAGAGGTAGCGGGAGGGCCCTCGGGGAGACCCAGTACTTC
CATSVRGSGRALGETQYF
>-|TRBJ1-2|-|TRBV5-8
TGTGCCAGCAGCTTGCAGGGCTCAAACTATGGCTACACCTTC
CASSLQGSNYGYTF
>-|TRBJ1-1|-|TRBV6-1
TGTGCCAGCAGTGACGGTGAAGCTTTCTTT
CASSDGEAFF
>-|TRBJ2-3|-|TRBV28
TGTGCCAGCAGTATTGGCGGGAACACAGATACGCAGTATTTT
CASSIGGNTDTQYF
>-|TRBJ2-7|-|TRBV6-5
TGTGCCAGCAGCCGAGGTGGGGACAAGCAGTACTTC
CASSRGGDKQYF
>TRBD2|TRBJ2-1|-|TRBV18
TGTGCCAGCTCACCACCGTCAGCGGGAGGGGGCAATGAGCAGTTCTTC
CASSPPSAGGGNEQFF
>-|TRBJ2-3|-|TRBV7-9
TGTGCCAGCAGCTCTCGCGGCACAGATACGCAGTATTTT
CASSSRGTDTQYF
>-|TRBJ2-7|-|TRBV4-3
TGCGCCAGCAGCCAAGAACCGAGACCCTACGAGCAGTACTTC
CASSQEPRPYEQYF
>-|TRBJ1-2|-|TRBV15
TGTGCCACCAGCAGCACACAGGGCAGCTATGGCTACACCTTC
CATSSTQGSYGYTF
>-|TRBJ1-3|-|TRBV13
TGTGCCAGCAGCTCACGGACAGAACCATCTGGAAACACCATATATTTT
CASSSRTEPSGNTIYF
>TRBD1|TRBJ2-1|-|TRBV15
TGTGCCACCAGTGAACAGGGGAATGAGCAGTTCTTC
CATSEQGNEQFF
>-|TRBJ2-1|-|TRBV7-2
TGTGCCAGCAGCTTAGGTGGGAGTGGGGGCAATGAGCAGTTCTTC
CASSLGGSGGNEQFF
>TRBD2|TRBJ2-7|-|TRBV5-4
TGTGCCAGCAGCTTGGTCCTACTAGCGGGAGAAGGCTACGAGCAGTACTTC
CASSLVLLAGEGYEQYF
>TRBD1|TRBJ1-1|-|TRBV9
TGTGCCAGCAGCGCAACGACAGGGCGTAACACTGAAGCTTTCTTT
CASSATTGRNTEAFF
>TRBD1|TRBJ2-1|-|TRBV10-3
TGTGCCATCAGTGACCTCGGGGACAGCTCCTACAATGAGCAGTTCTTC
CAISDLGDSSYNEQFF
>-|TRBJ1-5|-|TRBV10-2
TGCGCCAGCAGTGAGGAGTGGGGGGTTGGGCAGCCCCAGCATTTT
CASSEEWGVGQPQHF
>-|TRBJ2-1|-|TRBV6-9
TGTGCCAGCAGTTATCCGTCAGGGCTGGGTGAGCAGTTCTTC
CASSYPSGLGEQFF
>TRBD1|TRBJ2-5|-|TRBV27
TGTGCCAGCAGTAATCAGGGGACAGAGACTAAAGAGACCCAGTACTTC
CASSNQGTETKETQYF
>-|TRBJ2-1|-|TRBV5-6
TGTGCCAGCAGCTTGGTCGGACTTGAGCAGTTCTTC
CASSLVGLEQFF
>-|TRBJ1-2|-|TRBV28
TGTGCCAGCACCGCGGCCTTAAACTATGGCTACACCTTC
CASTAALNYGYTF
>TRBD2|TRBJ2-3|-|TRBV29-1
TGCAGCGTCGGACTAGCGGGGGGTGGAGATACGCAGTATTTT
CSVGLAGGGDTQYF
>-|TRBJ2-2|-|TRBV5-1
TGCGCCAGCAGCCCGGAAACCGGGGAGCTGTTTTTT
CASSPETGELFF
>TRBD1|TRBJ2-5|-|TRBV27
TGTGCCAGCAGCTCCGGGACAGGGGGTGTGGAGACCCAGTACTTC
CASSSGTGGVETQYF
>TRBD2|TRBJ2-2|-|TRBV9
TGTGCCAGCAGCGGCGCTAGCGGGGGGTCTCCCGGGGAGCTGTTTTTT
CASSGASGGSPGELFF
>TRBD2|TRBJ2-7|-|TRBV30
TGTGCCTGGGGGACTAGCGGGAGGGGCGAGCAGTACTTC
CAWGTSGRGEQYF
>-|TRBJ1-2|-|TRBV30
TGTGCCTGGAAGGTTAGGGGGTCTAACTATGGCTACACCTTC
CAWKVRGSNYGYTF
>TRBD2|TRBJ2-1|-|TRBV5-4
TGTGCCAGCAGCTTGGCTAGCGGGGCGTCATACAATGAGCAGTTCTTC
CASSLASGASYNEQFF
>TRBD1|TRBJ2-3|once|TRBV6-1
TGTGCCAGCAGTGAAGGGGGGACAGTAAGCACAGATACGCAGTATTTT
CASSEGGTVSTDTQYF
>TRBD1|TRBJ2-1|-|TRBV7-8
TGTGCCAGCAGCACCCCGAGAAGGGGGATTGTGGGGACAGGGGTAGGGAATGAGCAGTTCTTC
CASSTPRRGIVGTGVGNEQFF
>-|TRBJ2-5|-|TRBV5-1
TGCGCCAGCAGCTTGGCGGCCTCCCAAGAGACCCAGTACTTC
CASSLAASQETQYF
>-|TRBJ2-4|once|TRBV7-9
TGTGCCAGCAGCGGAGACAGCCCCGGAGCCAAAAACATTCAGTACTTC
CASSGDSPGAKNIQYF
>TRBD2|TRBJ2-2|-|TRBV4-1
TGCGCCAGCAGCCAAGTCGGGACTAGCCTAATCACCGGGGAGCTGTTTTTT
CASSQVGTSLITGELFF
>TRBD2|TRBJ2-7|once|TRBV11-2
TGTGCCAGTACCCATATAGCGGGACCCTCCTTGAGAGAGCAGTACTTC
CASTHIAGPSLREQYF
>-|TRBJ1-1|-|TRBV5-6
TGTGCCAGCAGCTTGATGGCAGAAATGAACACTGAAGCTTTCTTT
CASSLMAEMNTEAFF
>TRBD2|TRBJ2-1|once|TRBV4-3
TGCGCCAGCAGCCAGGCTGTGACTAGCGGAAGCTACAATGAGCAGTTCTTC
CASSQAVTSGSYNEQFF
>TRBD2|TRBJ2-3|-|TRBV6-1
TGTGCCAGCAGTGAAGTCGGGAGGTACACAGATACGCAGTATTTT
CASSEVGRYTDTQYF
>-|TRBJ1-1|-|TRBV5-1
TGCGCCAGCAGCCAAGGGAAGGGGGCTTTCTTT
CASSQGKGAFF
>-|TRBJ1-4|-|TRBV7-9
TGTGCCAGCAGCTTAGGGGTGGGTGAAAAACTGTTTTTT
CASSLGVGEKLFF
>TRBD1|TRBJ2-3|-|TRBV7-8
TGTGCCAGCAGCTTACCGGGACAGGGGGCCCTTACAGATACGCAGTATTTT
CASSLPGQGALTDTQYF
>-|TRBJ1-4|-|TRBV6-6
TGTGCCAGCCGGGGGTCGCAGGTCTTTAATGAAAAACTGTTTTTT
CASRGSQVFNEKLFF
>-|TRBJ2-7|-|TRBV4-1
TGCGCCAGCAGCCACGATCCCGGACAGAACTACGAGCAGTACTTC
CASSHDPGQNYEQYF
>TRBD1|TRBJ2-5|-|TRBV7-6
TGTGCCAGCAGCTTAGGCCCGGGACAGGGCCAAGAGACCCAGTACTTC
CASSLGPGQGQETQYF
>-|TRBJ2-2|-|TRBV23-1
TGCGCCACCCTCAACACCGGGGAGCTGTTTTTT
CATLNTGELFF
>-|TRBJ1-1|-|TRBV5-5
TGCGCCAGCAGCCAATTACAGGGGAACACTGAAGCTTTCTTT
CASSQLQGNTEAFF
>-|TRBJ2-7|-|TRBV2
TGTGCCAGCAGCTACCTTTTAGGACCGCCGCCCTACGAGCAGTACTTC
CASSYLLGPPPYEQYF
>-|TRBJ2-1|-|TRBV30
TGTGCCTGGAGTGGAAGGGCAGGGAATGAGCAGTTCTTC
CAWSGRAGNEQFF
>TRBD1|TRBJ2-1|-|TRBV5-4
TGTGCCAGCAGCTCTAAGCGGCAGGGGGCGGATGAGCAGTTCTTC
CASSSKRQGADEQFF
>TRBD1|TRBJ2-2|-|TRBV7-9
TGTGCCAGCCACACAGGGGCCAGGGGTACCGGGGAGCTGTTTTTT
CASHTGARGTGELFF
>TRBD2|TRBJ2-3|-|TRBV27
TGTGCCAGCAGTTTATCCGCGCTAGCGGGAGGAGATACGCAGTATTTT
CASSLSALAGGDTQYF
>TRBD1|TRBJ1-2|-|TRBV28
TGTGCCAGCAGTTCTCCAGGGGGCAACTATGGCTACACCTTC
CASSSPGGNYGYTF
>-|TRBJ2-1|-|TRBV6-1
TGTGCCAGCAACGGGACTCCAGTGAAGTTCTTC
CASNGTPVKFF